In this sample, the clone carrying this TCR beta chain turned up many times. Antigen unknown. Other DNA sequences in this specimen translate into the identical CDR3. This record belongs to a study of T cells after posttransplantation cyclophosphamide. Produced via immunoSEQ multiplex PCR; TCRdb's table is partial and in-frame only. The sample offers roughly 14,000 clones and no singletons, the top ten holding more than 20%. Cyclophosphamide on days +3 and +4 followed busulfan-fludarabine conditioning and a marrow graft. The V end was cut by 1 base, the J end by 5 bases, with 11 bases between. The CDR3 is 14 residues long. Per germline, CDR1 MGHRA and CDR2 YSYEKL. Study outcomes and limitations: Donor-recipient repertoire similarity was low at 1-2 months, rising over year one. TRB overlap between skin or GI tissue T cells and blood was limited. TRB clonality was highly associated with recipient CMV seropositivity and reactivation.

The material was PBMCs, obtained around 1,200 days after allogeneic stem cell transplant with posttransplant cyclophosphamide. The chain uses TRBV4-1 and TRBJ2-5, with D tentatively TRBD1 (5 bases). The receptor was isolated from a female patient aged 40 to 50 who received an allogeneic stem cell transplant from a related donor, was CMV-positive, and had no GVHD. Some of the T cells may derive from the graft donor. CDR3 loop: CASSQVSGRETQYF. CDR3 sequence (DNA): TGCGCCAGCAGCCAAGTTTCAGGGCGGGAGACCCAGTACTTC.